This T cell receptor (beta chain) was captured in a study of PD-1 blockade in classical Hodgkin lymphoma. The study's findings and limits: Researchers reported that CD4+ TCR diversity, though not CD8+, rose significantly by C4D1.

The protocol was immunoSEQ multiplex PCR, while the TCRdb copy is restricted to in-frame clones and leaves out a portion. Of about 17,000 clones listed, more than 60% are singletons. Trimming cost V 4 bases and J 10 bases, with 11 bases left between them. Germline assignment: CDR1 SGHRS and CDR2 YFSETQ. The CDR3 loop spans 11 amino acids. Details on this clone: As yet, its antigen is unknown.

Noted time point: cycle 4 day 1 (C4D1), after 5 to 7 weeks of nivolumab. Brentuximab vedotin exposure varied among the patients, all of whom had relapsed after autologous stem cell transplantation. By magnetic negative selection, CD4+ T cells were purified from thawed PBMCs. Best outcomes ranged across complete response, partial response and progressive disease. The genes are TRBV5-1 and TRBJ1-1; TRBD1 is a possible D gene (6 bases). The source was CD4+ T cells from blood, collected before the fourth cycle of nivolumab. This TCR was sampled from a human donor with classical Hodgkin lymphoma. In nucleotides, the CDR3 is TGCGCCAGCAGCGCACAGGGAGTAGCTTTCTTT. Translated, it gives CASSAQGVAFF.